In this sample, the clone carrying this T cell receptor beta chain turned up once. The antigen remains undetermined. This sample was included in a study of CD8+ T cells in alopecia areata. Findings and limits, study-wide: Within the top 100, expanded CD8+ clones significantly decreased with tofacitinib, as did scalp clonality. The study found higher clonality in lesional than normal scalp, especially in alopecia totalis/universalis.

Following extraction, RNA underwent reverse transcription to cDNA, which served as the sequencing template. Profiling relied on immunoSEQ multiplex PCR, and the TCRdb table lists in-frame clones only, not all of them. The sample carries approximately 210,000 clones, around 66% recorded once. Treatment of the sample: oral pan-JAK inhibitor, 5-10 mg twice daily. As part of sample collection, lesional scalp punch biopsies and peripheral blood were taken from alopecia areata patients. PBMCs yielded sorted CD4+ and CD8+ T cells. CDR3 length equals 13 residues. Germline CDR1 and CDR2: LGHNA and YSLEER. V was cut by 0 bases and J by 8 bases, with 5 bases left in between.

The receptor's source is a human donor with alopecia areata. The source was CD4+ T cells sorted from blood, collected between weeks 43 and 45, from a patient treated with tofacitinib. This chain connects TRBV4-3 to TRBJ1-6; D is ambiguous. The CDR3 sequence: CASSQDNHSPLHF. CDR3 in DNA: TGCGCCAGCAGCCAAGATAATCATTCACCCCTCCACTTT.